These 24 T cell receptor beta chains were all obtained from the same sample, sequenced in a study of cytomegalovirus exposure and HLA in healthy donors. Researchers ran the PCR with 60 Vbeta and 13 Jbeta primers. Some clones are missing from TCRdb's copy, which holds only in-frame ones; the method was immunoSEQ multiplex PCR. The sample consists of roughly 130,000 clones, about 80% of them appearing once. The sample comprised PBMCs. Receptor source: a human donor in good health.

The chain recombines TRBV7-9 with TRBJ1-4; D ambiguous. The germline V gene has CDR1 SEHNR and CDR2 FQNEAQ (reference sequence). The CDR3 runs 13 residues. V dropped 4 bases and J dropped 10 bases, with 13 bases sitting between them. CDR3 loop: CASSSSPGTKLFF. Written as DNA, the CDR3 is TGTGCCAGCAGCTCCTCCCCAGGAACAAAACTGTTTTTT.

The chain links TRBV9 to TRBJ2-7; 10 bases agree with TRBD1. This CDR3 contains 15 residues. Trimming at V came to 0 bases and at J to 2 bases, leaving 2 bases not matched to a gene. Germline V gene data show CDR1 as SGDLS and CDR2 as YYNGEE. The CDR3 spells CASSVVGTGAYEQYF. The CDR3 nucleotides read TGTGCCAGCAGCGTAGTTGGGACAGGGGCCTACGAGCAGTACTTC.

The rearrangement links TRBV7-9 to TRBJ2-3, with 8 bases aligning to TRBD2. This CDR3 spans 15 amino acids. From germline, CDR1 is SEHNR and CDR2 FQNEAQ (reference sequence). J lost 4 bases, V lost 3 bases, and 6 bases had no gene match. CDR3 DNA sequence: TGTGCCAGCAGCTTCTCCCTAGCGGGCCCAGATACGCAGTATTTT. It is translated as CASSFSLAGPDTQYF.

The CDR3 nucleotides are TGTGCCAGCGGGACAGGTAGCTCTGGAAACACCATATATTTT. Protein product: CASGTGSSGNTIYF. This chain uses TRBV6-1 with TRBJ1-3; TRBD1 matches at 8 bases. Germline V gene data show CDR1 as MNHNS and CDR2 as SASEGT. V lost 8 bases to trimming and J lost 0 bases; unmatched junction nucleotides: 3. The CDR3 is 14 residues long.

The chain couples TRBV5-6 to TRBJ2-2, with 7 nucleotides matching TRBD1. The junction had 3 bases not matched to a gene; V was cut back by 1 base and J by 3 bases. From germline, CDR1 is SGHDT and CDR2 YYEEEE. The CDR3 totals 15 residues. The CDR3 protein is CASSLFQGDTGELFF. CDR3 in DNA: TGTGCCAGCAGCTTGTTCCAGGGGGACACCGGGGAGCTGTTTTTT.

The genes are TRBV6-1 and TRBJ2-7, with 8 bases fitting TRBD1. Germline CDR1 and CDR2: MNHNS and SASEGT. This CDR3 is built from 14 residues. V shed 6 bases and J 6 bases; nucleotides not matched to a gene: 10. The CDR3 protein is CASSGPQGAGEQYF. The CDR3, as DNA: TGTGCCAGCAGCGGACCGCAGGGGGCCGGCGAGCAGTACTTC.

A note on this clone: Its ends do not fully match the called genes, so a read error is possible. The chain is built from TRBV5-6 and TRBJ1-5, with D unresolved. The CDR3 loop spans 13 amino acids. Germline values: CDR1 SGHDT, CDR2 YYEEEE. The DNA for the CDR3 is TGTGCCAGCAGCTTAGGCGGCGGTCGGCCCCGGCATTTT. As protein: CASSLGGGRPRHF. The entire variable domain, with the rest obtained from reference TRBV5-6 and TRBJ1-5, is as follows: DAGVTQSPTHLIKTRGQQVTLRCSPKSGHDTVSWYQQALGQGPQFIFQYYEEEERQRGNFPDRFSGHQFPNYSSELNVNALLLGDSALYLCASSLGGGRPRHFGDGTRLSIL.

This chain uses TRBV13 with TRBJ2-2, with D possibly matching TRBD2 (5 bases). The V end was cut by 5 bases, the J end by 6 bases, with 13 bases between. The germline CDR1 and CDR2 sequences are PRHDT and FYEKMQ (reference sequence). CDR3 length: 14 amino acids. CDR3 sequence (DNA): TGTGCCAGCAGCCGCCCCGGGGAGTCCGGGGAGCTGTTTTTT. Its translation: CASSRPGESGELFF.

The chain combines TRBV6-6 with TRBJ2-7, with 11 bases that match TRBD2. Per germline, CDR1 MNHNY and CDR2 SVGAGI (reference sequence). The CDR3 spans 15 residues. Trimming took 6 bases from V and 4 from J; bases not matched to a gene: 8. The CDR3 region has the DNA TGTGCCAGCAGGGGGCTAGCGGGGGGTTCTTACGAGCAGTACTTC. Protein: CASRGLAGGSYEQYF.

This chain links TRBV29-1 with TRBJ2-3; 10 bases are shared with TRBD2. The CDR3 is made up of 15 amino acids. Germline CDR1 reads SQVTM; CDR2 reads ANQGSEA. Trimming took 6 bases from V and 6 from J; bases not matched to a gene: 12. The CDR3 sequence is CSVRSGLAGEDTQYF. The CDR3 bases are TGCAGCGTCCGCTCAGGGCTAGCGGGGGAGGATACGCAGTATTTT.

This chain links TRBV27 with TRBJ2-3; TRBD2 matches at 13 bases. Per germline, CDR1 MNHEY and CDR2 SMNVEV (reference sequence). After removal of 8 bases from V and 3 bases from J, the junction contained 5 bases not matched to a gene. The CDR3 has 15 residues. The CDR3 coding sequence is TGTGCCAGCTCGGGACTAGCGGGGACTACAGATACGCAGTATTTT. It yields the protein CASSGLAGTTDTQYF.

This sequence joins TRBV6-5 and TRBJ1-6; 9 bases match TRBD1. The CDR3 covers 15 residues. The V segment lost 6 bases and the J segment 7 bases; nucleotides outside the gene matches: 7. The germline gives CDR1 MNHEY, CDR2 SVGAGI. CDR3 in amino acids: CASSWDRVENSPLHF. The CDR3 coding sequence is TGTGCCAGCAGCTGGGACAGGGTAGAAAATTCACCCCTCCACTTT.

The V and J genes are TRBV28 and TRBJ2-1; 11 bases map to TRBD2. The CDR3 loop spans 19 amino acids. V trimming: 6 bases; J trimming: 4 bases; junction bases outside the gene matches: 17. From germline, CDR1 is MDHEN and CDR2 SYDVKM. The CDR3 DNA follows: TGTGCCAGCAGGTTGACTAGCGGGGCCTCCACGTTAATATACAATGAGCAGTTCTTC. It specifies CASRLTSGASTLIYNEQFF.

The chain carries TRBV9 and TRBJ2-5, with a tentative D call TRBD1 (6 bases). Gene TRBJ2-7 matches the end of the DNA better, so the J call may be wrong. The CDR3 loop spans 15 amino acids. CDR1 and CDR2 from the germline V gene are SGDLS and YYNGEE. This chain's CDR3 is CASSPMGAPLYEQYF. For the CDR3, the DNA is TGTGCCAGCAGCCCTATGGGGGCGCCTTTGTACGAGCAGTACTTC.

V usage is TRBV28 and J usage is TRBJ1-2; 9 bases align to TRBD1. V dropped 6 bases and J dropped 7; count of bases not matched to a gene: 9. Germline lookup yields CDR1 MDHEN and CDR2 SYDVKM. The CDR3 is 14 residues long. CDR3 amino acids: CASSPGTGTAGYTF. The CDR3 coding sequence is TGTGCCAGCAGCCCCGGGACAGGGACTGCTGGCTACACCTTC.

The V call is TRBV19, the J call TRBJ2-5; maybe TRBD2 (5 bases). The CDR3 loop spans 14 amino acids. V lost 3 bases and J lost 5, with 13 bases in between. Germline V gene sequence: CDR1 LNHDA, CDR2 SQIVND (reference sequence). The CDR3 loop reads CASSIGGWEETQYF. The CDR3 nucleotides are TGTGCCAGTAGTATTGGTGGGTGGGAGGAGACCCAGTACTTC.

The chain links TRBV28 to TRBJ2-1; 7 positions agree with TRBD2. J gave up 2 bases and V 10 bases, and 5 bases lay outside the gene matches. Germline V CDR1 and CDR2: MDHEN, SYDVKM. There are 13 residues in the CDR3. The CDR3 spells CATQRGAYNEQFF. In DNA form, the CDR3 reads TGTGCCACCCAGCGGGGAGCCTACAATGAGCAGTTCTTC.

The CDR3 DNA reads TGTGCCAGCAGCGTAGAACTCGATTGGAGCACTGAAGCTTTCTTT. Translating gives CASSVELDWSTEAFF. V gene TRBV9 combines with J gene TRBJ1-1, with no clear D. Germline lookup yields CDR1 SGDLS and CDR2 YYNGEE. The CDR3 contains 15 residues. Trimming cost V 0 bases and J 4 bases, with 13 bases left between them.

V usage is TRBV7-8 and J usage is TRBJ1-3, with D possibly being TRBD1 (6 bases). Between the trimmed V and J ends, which lost 5 bases and 2 bases, there was a span of 13 bases. The CDR3 spans 15 residues. Germline V gene data show CDR1 as SGHVS and CDR2 as FQNEAQ. In DNA form, the CDR3 reads TGTGCCAGCAGCGCCACTACAGGGACTGGAAACACCATATATTTT. This gives the protein CASSATTGTGNTIYF. Full variable domain (remainder filled in from reference TRBV7-8 and TRBJ1-3): GAGVSQSPRYKVAKRGQDVALRCDPISGHVSLFWYQQALGQGPEFLTYFQNEAQLDKSGLPSDRFFAERPEGSVSTLKIQRTQQEDSAVYLCASSATTGTGNTIYFGEGSWLTVV.

This clone was detected only once. V gene TRBV9 combines with J gene TRBJ2-5, with 7 positions matching TRBD2. CDR1 and CDR2 from the germline V gene are SGDLS and YYNGEE. The CDR3 runs to 16 residues. Trimming took 0 bases from V and 2 from J; bases not matched to a gene: 7. Here the CDR3 reads CASSVGLADSQETQYF. CDR3 nucleotide sequence: TGTGCCAGCAGCGTAGGGCTAGCGGATTCACAAGAGACCCAGTACTTC.

V usage is TRBV28 and J usage is TRBJ2-7; TRBD1 matches 8 bases. This CDR3 is 15 amino acids long. With 1 base clipped from V and 2 bases from J, the junction kept 4 bases outside the gene matches. CDR1 MDHEN and CDR2 SYDVKM come from the germline V gene. CDR3 coding DNA: TGTGCCAGCAGTTTATTCGGACAGGGCGCCTACGAGCAGTACTTC. Protein sequence: CASSLFGQGAYEQYF.

The chain employs TRBV9 and TRBJ1-1; D may be TRBD1 (5 bases). The CDR3 is made up of 15 amino acids. With 0 bases removed from V and 6 bases from J, the gap between germline ends came to 15 bases. The germline gives CDR1 SGDLS, CDR2 YYNGEE. In DNA, the CDR3 is TGTGCCAGCAGCGTAGGGTTCGGCGGGGGTCCTGAAGCTTTCTTT. As protein: CASSVGFGGGPEAFF. The whole variable domain, remainder taken from reference TRBV9 and TRBJ1-1, is DSGVTQTPKHLITATGQRVTLRCSPRSGDLSVYWYQQSLDQGLQFLIQYYNGEERAKGNILERFSAQQFPDLHSELNLSSLELGDSALYFCASSVGFGGGPEAFFGQGTRLTVV.

In its sample, this clone was seen once. The CDR3 sequence is CASSPGTGGTGELFF. The CDR3 DNA reads TGTGCCAGCAGCCCCGGGACAGGGGGGACCGGGGAGCTGTTTTTT. The rearrangement joins TRBV28 to TRBJ2-2; TRBD1 aligns across 11 bases. The CDR3 has 15 residues. CDR1 is MDHEN, CDR2 SYDVKM, per germline. V was pared by 6 bases and J by 5 bases, with 5 bases of the junction left unmatched.

The chain couples TRBV19 to TRBJ1-2; maybe TRBD1 (6 bases). V dropped 7 bases and J dropped 0 bases, with 18 bases sitting between them. Germline CDR1 reads LNHDA; CDR2 reads SQIVND (reference sequence). This CDR3 has 16 amino acids. The CDR3 nucleotides read TGTGCCAGTATTGACAGGAGGAGAGAAGCTAACTATGGCTACACCTTC. Translating gives CASIDRRREANYGYTF.